This is a list of T cell receptor beta chains from one sample in a study of post-analysis software for immune sequencing data. TCRdb re-derived calls from the PCR reads in MiXCR, one entry per CDR3 protein. The table has 550,000 to 700,000 distinct CDR3 sequences, roughly 45% seen once. Sequencing was carried out using blood. The origin of the receptors is a girl aged 5 to 17 with multiple sclerosis. CDR3s include the opening cysteine and the closing phenylalanine or tryptophan. A D gene is named only where the DNA matches it firmly. Some rows have no size entry. The others give once, few or many, or a class for an expanded clone.

cdr3_nt cdr3_aa clone_size v_call cdr3_length d_call j_call
TGTGCCAGCAGCCTTCAGATAGCGGGGGGGCCATATGAGCAGTTCTTC CASSLQIAGGPYEQFF NA TRBV9 16 TRBD2 TRBJ2-1
TGCAGTGCTAGAGGGGGTGGGGGCACAGATACGCAGTATTTT CSARGGGGTDTQYF NA TRBV20-1 14 NA TRBJ2-3
TGTGCCAGCAGCTTGGGACAGGGACTTGGGGAGCAGTACTTC CASSLGQGLGEQYF few TRBV7-6 14 TRBD1 TRBJ2-4
TGTGCCAGCAGGCCGACAACAGGGATCCAAGAGACCCAGTACTTC CASRPTTGIQETQYF few TRBV28 15 NA TRBJ2-5
TGTGCCATCAGTGAGCAGGGCTTGGGCTATGGCTACACCTTC CAISEQGLGYGYTF NA TRBV10-3 14 NA TRBJ1-2
TGTGCCAGCAGCACTATGGGGGGGCTTTACAATGAGCAGTTCTTC CASSTMGGLYNEQFF NA TRBV7-3 15 NA TRBJ2-1
TGTGCCAGCAGCGCGACCCCAGGTTGGGAGACCCAGTACTTC CASSATPGWETQYF few TRBV6-2/TRBV6-3 14 NA TRBJ2-5
TGCGCCACCTTTGGACCTAGGAGGGTCACAGATACGCAGTATTTT CATFGPRRVTDTQYF NA TRBV10-2 15 NA TRBJ2-3
TGTGCCAGCAGCTTAGTGTTCCGGGAGAGCACAGATACGCAGTATTTT CASSLVFRESTDTQYF NA TRBV7-6 16 NA TRBJ2-3
TGTGCCAGCAGCGCCCGACTAGCGGGGATCCCACCATCCCAAGAGACCCAGTACTTC CASSARLAGIPPSQETQYF few TRBV9 19 TRBD2 TRBJ2-5
TGTGCCAGCGGTGAAGCGGGTTTAATGGGCAATGAGCAGTTCTTC CASGEAGLMGNEQFF NA TRBV12-3/TRBV12-4 15 NA TRBJ2-1
TGTGCCAGCACGGGGAGCGGGAATGAAGCTTTCTTT CASTGSGNEAFF NA TRBV7-9 12 NA TRBJ1-1
TGCAGTGCTGGTCGGACAGTCTACGAGCAGTACTTC CSAGRTVYEQYF once TRBV20-1 12 NA TRBJ2-7
TGTGCCAGCAGCTCCGGGGCAGGGGTCCTGGATACGCAGTATTTT CASSSGAGVLDTQYF NA TRBV7-2 15 NA TRBJ2-3
TGCAGCGTTTACAGGGGTACTGAAGCTTTCTTT CSVYRGTEAFF NA TRBV29-1 11 TRBD1 TRBJ1-1
TGTGCCAGCAGTTCCGGCAGGGAGAATCAGCCCCAGCATTTT CASSSGRENQPQHF few TRBV12-3/TRBV12-4 14 NA TRBJ1-5
TGCGCCAGCAGCTTGGCCAACGTCCACCGGGGCGAAGAGACCCAGTACTTC CASSLANVHRGEETQYF NA TRBV5-1 17 NA TRBJ2-5
TGCAGTGCCCGGGGACTAGCGGGATCGGGGACAGATACGCAGTATTTT CSARGLAGSGTDTQYF NA TRBV20-1 16 TRBD2 TRBJ2-3
TGCAGTGCTAGAGATGTGAGCGGGGGCTTCTACGAGCAGTACTTC CSARDVSGGFYEQYF NA TRBV20-1 15 TRBD2 TRBJ2-7
TGCAGTGCTAGAGAGCAGGGTTGGGGAGAGACCCAGTACTTC CSAREQGWGETQYF NA TRBV20-1 14 NA TRBJ2-5
TGTGCCAGCAGCTTAGTCCGGGAGAAAGGGGATACGCAGTATTTT CASSLVREKGDTQYF NA TRBV7-6 15 NA TRBJ2-3
TGTGCCAGCAGCCAAGATTTAGATACGCAGTATTTT CASSQDLDTQYF few TRBV3-1 12 NA TRBJ2-3
TGCAGTGCTAGAGCTAACAGGGGGCACACTGAAGCTTTCTTT CSARANRGHTEAFF few TRBV20-1 14 TRBD1 TRBJ1-1
TGTGCCAGCAGCTACAGGGCCCCCCGCGAGCAGTACTTC CASSYRAPREQYF NA TRBV7-8 13 NA TRBJ2-7
TGCAGCGTTGACGACAGCTCCTACGAGCAGTACTTC CSVDDSSYEQYF NA TRBV29-1 12 NA TRBJ2-7
TGTGCCAGCAGCCTACAGGGTTGGGCTAATGAAAAACTGTTTTTT CASSLQGWANEKLFF NA TRBV13 15 NA TRBJ1-4
TGTGCCAGCAGCCCCAGAAGGGGGACAGCGGAACGGGATACGCAGTATTTT CASSPRRGTAERDTQYF NA TRBV5-5 17 TRBD1 TRBJ2-3
TGTGCCAGCAGCCCCCGGACTAGCGGATACAATGAGCAGTTCTTC CASSPRTSGYNEQFF NA TRBV11-2 15 TRBD2 TRBJ2-1
TGTGCCAGCAGTTATTCCTCGACAGGGGGCTACTCGAACACTGAAGCTTTCTTT CASSYSSTGGYSNTEAFF few TRBV6-5 18 TRBD1 TRBJ1-1
TGTGCCAGCAGTCCCCGCCCCGGCCATGAGCAGTTCTTC CASSPRPGHEQFF NA TRBV12-3/TRBV12-4 13 NA TRBJ2-1
TGCAGCGTCCTCACTAGGGAGACCCAGTACTTC CSVLTRETQYF NA TRBV29-1 11 NA TRBJ2-5
TGTGCCAGCGGCGATCGCCTACGGTCTTGGGAGCAGTACTTC CASGDRLRSWEQYF few TRBV6-5 14 NA TRBJ2-5
TGTGCCAGCACCTCAACCGGGTCTCAAGAGACCCAGTACTTC CASTSTGSQETQYF NA TRBV7-9 14 NA TRBJ2-5
TGCAGTGCTAGAGAGGGGACGGCCTACAATGGGCAGTTCTTC CSAREGTAYNGQFF NA TRBV20-1 14 NA TRBJ2-1
TGTGCCATCAGTGTGCGGGGCGAGCAGTACTTC CAISVRGEQYF NA TRBV10-3 11 NA TRBJ2-7
TGTGCCGGCACCCCTGACAGGGTAGAAGGCTACACCTTC CAGTPDRVEGYTF few TRBV12-3/TRBV12-4 13 TRBD1 TRBJ1-2
TGTGCCAGCAGCCTAGCGGGCCCCCTGCAGTTCTTC CASSLAGPLQFF NA TRBV7-9 12 TRBD2 TRBJ2-1
TGTGCCAGCAGTTACTCTAGCGGGAGTATCAATGAGCAGTTCTTC CASSYSSGSINEQFF few TRBV6-6 15 TRBD2 TRBJ2-1
TGCGCCAGCAGCCAGTCCATAGCGGGATGGTCTGAGGATGAGCAGTTCTTC CASSQSIAGWSEDEQFF NA TRBV4-1 17 TRBD2 TRBJ2-1
TGTGCCAGCAGTTACGGGGTCAACTATGGCTACACCTTC CASSYGVNYGYTF few TRBV6-6 13 NA TRBJ1-2
TGTGCCAGCAGGGATACACGTGGGTATTACTCGGCAGATACGCAGTATTTT CASRDTRGYYSADTQYF NA TRBV12-3/TRBV12-4 17 NA TRBJ2-3